This T cell receptor beta chain derives from a study of cytomegalovirus exposure and HLA in healthy donors. Both 60 Vbeta primers and 13 Jbeta primers went into the PCR. TCRdb's table, derived via immunoSEQ multiplex PCR, lists solely in-frame clones and lacks some. This sample carries about 120,000 clones, roughly two thirds of them seen once, and the ten largest clones take about 1.6%. General study points: Reports state that TCR beta sequences accurately predicted most subjects' HLA-A and HLA-B alleles. V- and J-gene trimming of TCR beta was linked (in a later analysis) to a missense DCLRE1C variant. Generally TCR sequences proved uncommon, though certain public TCRs appeared in numerous donors.

As for this clone: Its antigen is undetermined.

This CDR3 comprises 18 residues. Trimming removed 3 bases from V and 2 bases from J; junction bases left unmatched: 13. The germline V gene has CDR1 GTSNPN and CDR2 SVGIG (reference sequence). The rearrangement uses TRBV30 and TRBJ1-4; 9 bases agree with TRBD1. What was sequenced was PBMCs. The clonotype originates from a man aged 25 to 40 in good health and CMV-seropositive. DNA of the CDR3: TGTGCCTGGAGACAGGGGGCTAAACTTCTTGCCACTAATGAAAAACTGTTTTTT. This gives the protein CAWRQGAKLLATNEKLFF. The entire variable domain, with the rest obtained from reference TRBV30 and TRBJ1-4, is as follows: SQTIHQWPATLVQPVGSPLSLECTVEGTSNPNLYWYRQAAGRGLQLLFYSVGIGQISSEVPQNLSASRPQDRQFILSSKKLLLSDSGFYLCAWRQGAKLLATNEKLFFGSGTQLSVL.